The 27 T cell receptor beta chains given below trace back to one sample, sequenced in a study of technical replicates of blood from a few donors. This table comes from immunoSEQ multiplex PCR, and its TCRdb copy is limited to in-frame clones, with some not included. The sample lists approximately 97,000 clones, 85% to 95% occurring once. The specimen was T cells isolated from PBMCs. Every receptor here comes from a human donor in good health.

The chain carries TRBV9 and TRBJ2-3; 8 bases map to TRBD1. The CDR3 length is 15 residues. V gave up 0 bases and J gave up 3 bases; unmatched junction bases: 3. Looked up from germline, CDR1 is SGDLS and CDR2 is YYNGEE. The CDR3 reads CASSVGTGMTDTQYF. CDR3 DNA: TGTGCCAGCAGCGTAGGGACAGGGATGACAGATACGCAGTATTTT.

The rearrangement joins TRBV6-5 to TRBJ2-5; 9 bases agree with TRBD1. The CDR3 runs 13 residues. V lost 5 bases and J lost 6; bases outside the gene matches: 4. Germline values: CDR1 MNHEY, CDR2 SVGAGI. CDR3 protein: CASSGTGPKTQYF. CDR3 nucleotides: TGTGCCAGCAGTGGGACAGGGCCCAAGACCCAGTACTTC.

This chain joins TRBV2 and TRBJ2-7; weak D call: TRBD2 (5 bases). From germline, CDR1 is SNHLY and CDR2 FYNNEI. CDR3 length equals 15 residues. V lost 4 bases, J lost 6 bases, and 19 bases lay in between. DNA of the CDR3: TGTGCCAGCAGTGCTAGATCGGCTGGGAGCGCCGAGCAGTACTTC. Translating it yields CASSARSAGSAEQYF. Full variable domain (missing parts from reference TRBV2 and TRBJ2-7): EPEVTQTPSHQVTQMGQEVILRCVPISNHLYFYWYRQILGQKVEFLVSFYNNEISEKSEIFDDQFSVERPDGSNFTLKIRSTKLEDSAMYFCASSARSAGSAEQYFGPGTRLTVT.

The chain recombines TRBV5-1 with TRBJ2-5; 7 nucleotides align to TRBD1. The germline V gene has CDR1 SGHRS and CDR2 YFSETQ. V lost 5 bases and J lost 1; bases outside the gene matches: 5. This CDR3 is built from 14 residues. CDR3 protein: CASRRGTAQETQYF. The CDR3 bases are TGCGCCAGCAGACGTGGGACAGCCCAAGAGACCCAGTACTTC.

The chain has TRBV7-2 and TRBJ1-1; TRBD1 matches 7 bases. The CDR3 has 12 residues. V lost 4 bases and J lost 5; bases outside the gene matches: 1. Germline CDR1 SGHTA, CDR2 FQGNSA. The CDR3 reads CASSSGQTEAFF. CDR3 sequence (DNA): TGTGCCAGCAGCTCGGGACAGACTGAAGCTTTCTTT.

The chain uses TRBV29-1 and TRBJ1-1; tentatively, D is TRBD1 (5 bases). The CDR3 spans 13 residues. V lost 1 base to trimming and J lost 1 base, with 7 bases between them. CDR1 and CDR2 from the germline V gene are SQVTM and ANQGSEA. The CDR3 nucleotides are TGCAGCGTTGAAGGGCAGGGGAACACTGAAGCTTTCTTT. Amino acid sequence: CSVEGQGNTEAFF.

The chain carries TRBV6-5 and TRBJ2-1; D is perhaps TRBD2 (5 bases). The CDR3 loop spans 14 amino acids. The ends were cut back, 5 bases at V and 0 bases at J, with 8 bases in the middle. Germline-derived CDR1 and CDR2 are MNHEY and SVGAGI. DNA for the CDR3: TGTGCCAGCAGTGTAGGGAGCTCCTACAATGAGCAGTTCTTC. This gives the protein CASSVGSSYNEQFF.

The chain links TRBV15 to TRBJ2-2, with a tentative D call TRBD2 (5 bases). The V end was cut by 1 base, the J end by 7 bases, with 13 bases between. This CDR3 has 15 residues. Germline V gene sequence: CDR1 LNHNV, CDR2 YYDKDF (reference sequence). This chain's CDR3 is CATSRGTGKVGELFF. CDR3 DNA sequence: TGTGCCACCAGCAGAGGCACGGGAAAGGTCGGGGAGCTGTTTTTT.

Concerning this clone: Other DNA sequences in this sample translate to the same CDR3. The chain couples TRBV4-1 to TRBJ2-7; 8 bases agree with TRBD2. The CDR3 is 15 amino acids. Trimming cost V 3 bases and J 1 base; bases outside gene matches: 5. The germline CDR1 and CDR2 sequences are MGHRA and YSYEKL. CDR3 sequence reads: CASSQEGLASYEQYF. For the CDR3, the DNA is TGCGCCAGCAGCCAGGAAGGACTAGCATCCTACGAGCAGTACTTC.

The rearrangement links TRBV11-2 to TRBJ2-7; 11 bases match TRBD2. Germline values: CDR1 SGHAT, CDR2 FQNNGV. V was pared by 5 bases and J by 8 bases, with 11 bases of the junction left unmatched. This CDR3 region has 15 residues. The CDR3 sequence is CASSTPGLAVAKQYF. The DNA for the CDR3 is TGTGCCAGCAGCACCCCGGGACTAGCGGTAGCTAAGCAGTACTTC.

The V and J genes are TRBV18 and TRBJ2-7, with 8 bases identical to TRBD2. The V gene end was trimmed by 4 bases and the J gene end by 6 bases; junction bases not matched to a gene: 14. This CDR3 has 16 residues. Germline V gives CDR1 KGHSH, CDR2 LQKENI. The CDR3 nucleotides read TGTGCCAGCTCACGTGATACTAGCGGCCAGAGCAGCGAGCAGTACTTC. Translating it yields CASSRDTSGQSSEQYF.

The chain uses TRBV5-6 and TRBJ1-1, with D unresolved. V lost 3 bases, J lost 3 bases, and 6 bases lay in between. Germline CDR1 SGHDT, CDR2 YYEEEE. The CDR3 totals 12 residues. CDR3 nucleotide sequence: TGTGCCAGCAGCTGGGCAGACACTGAAGCTTTCTTT. Amino acid sequence: CASSWADTEAFF.

The chain is built from TRBV5-4 and TRBJ1-1; TRBD1 is a possible D gene (5 bases). V lost 0 bases and J 3 bases, leaving 15 bases between the germline ends. The CDR3 is 16 residues long. Germline V lookup: CDR1 SGHNT, CDR2 YYREEE (reference sequence). DNA for the CDR3: TGTGCCAGCAGCTTGGTTTATTCAGGGCAGGACACTGAAGCTTTCTTT. It specifies CASSLVYSGQDTEAFF.

J is TRBJ2-1 and V is TRBV6-1, with 10 bases aligning to TRBD2. The V and J ends lost 1 base and 3 bases, in that order; junction bases with no gene match: 6. The CDR3 loop spans 17 amino acids. Germline V gene lookup returns CDR1 MNHNS and CDR2 SASEGT. CDR3 loop: CASSEEEAGGGYNEQFF. The CDR3 DNA follows: TGTGCCAGCAGTGAAGAAGAAGCGGGAGGGGGCTACAATGAGCAGTTCTTC.

This sequence joins TRBV19 and TRBJ2-7, with 9 bases that match TRBD2. The CDR3 is 11 amino acids. V lost 7 bases, J lost 7 bases, and 2 bases stayed unmatched. In germline, CDR1 is LNHDA, CDR2 SQIVND (reference sequence). CDR3 nucleotides: TGTGCCAGTACTAGCGGGATTGAGCAGTACTTC. The encoded protein is CASTSGIEQYF. Complete variable domain (other parts from reference TRBV19 and TRBJ2-7): DGGITQSPKYLFRKEGQNVTLSCEQNLNHDAMYWYRQDPGQGLRLIYYSQIVNDFQKGDIAEGYSVSREKKESFPLTVTSAQKNPTAFYLCASTSGIEQYFGPGTRLTVT.

This chain links TRBV27 with TRBJ2-3; 8 bases line up with TRBD2. From germline, CDR1 is MNHEY and CDR2 SMNVEV (reference sequence). CDR3 length: 15 residues. Trimming removed 3 bases from V and 6 bases from J; junction bases left unmatched: 8. CDR3 loop: CASSFPTSGRDTQYF. The CDR3 nucleotides read TGTGCCAGCAGTTTTCCCACTAGCGGTCGGGATACGCAGTATTTT.

The chain has TRBV7-9 and TRBJ2-2; 11 nucleotides match TRBD1. CDR3 length: 16 residues. V was clipped by 4 bases and J by 4 bases; unmatched bases: 5. The germline CDR1 and CDR2 sequences are SEHNR and FQNEAQ (reference sequence). The CDR3 spells CASSSRDRGITGELFF. Written as DNA, the CDR3 is TGTGCCAGCAGCTCCCGGGACAGGGGGATCACCGGGGAGCTGTTTTTT.

The chain combines TRBV7-3 with TRBJ2-3, with 15 bases aligning to TRBD2. Germline values: CDR1 SGHTA, CDR2 FQGTGA. The trim removed 4 bases at V and 5 bases at J, leaving 10 bases unmatched. The CDR3 consists of 18 residues. DNA for the CDR3: TGTGCCAGCAGCTATACCCCCGGACTAGCGGGAGGGATAGATACGCAGTATTTT. This translates into CASSYTPGLAGGIDTQYF.

The chain joins TRBV18 to TRBJ1-5; D remains ambiguous. Germline CDR1 is KGHSH and CDR2 is LQKENI. With 3 bases removed from V and 0 bases from J, the gap between germline ends came to 3 bases. The CDR3 is 13 amino acids. CDR3 coding DNA: TGTGCCAGCTCACCGGCTAGCAATCAGCCCCAGCATTTT. Amino acids: CASSPASNQPQHF. The entire variable domain, with the rest obtained from reference TRBV18 and TRBJ1-5, is as follows: NAGVMQNPRHLVRRRGQEARLRCSPMKGHSHVYWYRQLPEEGLKFMVYLQKENIIDESGMPKERFSAEFPKEGPSILRIQQVVRGDSAAYFCASSPASNQPQHFGDGTRLSIL.

The CDR3: CAAAAWGRETQYF. The CDR3 DNA sequence: TGTGCCGCCGCGGCATGGGGGCGAGAGACCCAGTACTTC. The J gene is TRBJ2-5, the V gene TRBV6-5; possibly TRBD1 for D (6 bases). V lost 11 bases, J lost 4 bases, and 17 bases lay in between. The germline V gene encodes CDR1 MNHEY and CDR2 SVGAGI. There are 13 residues in the CDR3.

This rearrangement joins TRBV5-6 to TRBJ2-7, with 8 bases aligning to TRBD2. V trimming: 2 bases; J trimming: 0 bases; junction bases outside the gene matches: 13. The CDR3 has 18 amino acids. CDR1 is SGHDT, CDR2 YYEEEE, per germline. CDR3 nucleotides: TGTGCCAGCAGCTTTTTCACTAGCGGCAAGGGGAGCTCCTACGAGCAGTACTTC. Its translation: CASSFFTSGKGSSYEQYF.

V is TRBV18 and J is TRBJ1-5, with TRBD1 matching over 7 bases. Losses at the gene ends were 2 bases for V and 5 bases for J; bases not matched to a gene: 6. The CDR3 runs to 15 residues. Germline V gene data show CDR1 as KGHSH and CDR2 as LQKENI. CDR3 region: CASSPLDRDYQPQHF. The CDR3 DNA reads TGTGCCAGCTCACCATTAGACAGGGACTATCAGCCCCAGCATTTT.

The chain carries TRBV5-4 and TRBJ1-1; D perhaps matches TRBD1 (6 bases). Germline CDR1 reads SGHNT; CDR2 reads YYREEE (reference sequence). The CDR3 runs 14 residues. Trimming pared 2 bases from V and 0 bases from J, leaving 8 bases between. CDR3 coding DNA: TGTGCCAGCAGCTTTGGACAGTTGAACACTGAAGCTTTCTTT. This codes for CASSFGQLNTEAFF.

V usage is TRBV4-3 and J usage is TRBJ1-1; no definite D call. CDR1 is LGHNA and CDR2 is YSLEER in the germline V gene. The CDR3 totals 13 residues. V lost 0 bases, J lost 4 bases, and 6 bases lay in between. The CDR3 DNA reads TGCGCCAGCAGCCAAGAGGGGAGCACTGAAGCTTTCTTT. The encoded protein is CASSQEGSTEAFF.

The chain has TRBV7-6 and TRBJ1-1; 7 nucleotides match TRBD1. The CDR3 sequence is 13 residues long. CDR1 SGHVS and CDR2 FNYEAQ come from the germline V gene. V lost 5 bases, J lost 2 bases, and 2 bases stayed unmatched. The CDR3 here is CASSQGVNTEAFF. CDR3 coding DNA: TGTGCCAGCAGCCAGGGGGTTAACACTGAAGCTTTCTTT.

V and J are TRBV2 and TRBJ2-2, with 10 bases that match TRBD2. The CDR3 consists of 17 residues. Per the germline V gene, CDR1 is SNHLY and CDR2 is FYNNEI. V gave up 6 bases and J gave up 2 bases; unmatched junction bases: 9. CDR3 region: CASSLLLAGINTGELFF. Here the CDR3 DNA reads TGTGCCAGCAGCCTCTTACTAGCGGGGATTAACACCGGGGAGCTGTTTTTT.

The sample holds one count of this clone. The chain carries TRBV5-5 and TRBJ2-2, with D unclear. This CDR3 has 13 amino acids. Trimming pared 3 bases from V and 1 base from J, leaving 4 bases between. Germline V gene lookup returns CDR1 SGHKS and CDR2 YYEKEE (reference sequence). CDR3 loop: CASSSLNTGELFF. CDR3 nucleotide sequence: TGTGCCAGCAGCTCATTGAACACCGGGGAGCTGTTTTTT.